Listed below are T cell receptor beta chains from one sample, sequenced in a study of blood T cell repertoires in COVID-19. Sequencing was performed with immunoSEQ multiplex PCR; in TCRdb, only in-frame clones are kept and a portion is missing. The sample lists 150,000 to 200,000 clones, around 86% occurring once. Material: peripheral blood. These receptors were obtained from an older woman with COVID-19, enrolled during active disease. The CDR3 runs from the conserved cysteine through the conserved F or W. Fields, in order: J gene, V gene, D gene, clone size, CDR3 protein, CDR3 DNA. The D gene is left open where the match is weak. A row's size may be missing; if present it is once, few, many or a size class.

j_gene: TRBJ2-5
v_gene: TRBV29-1
d_gene: NA
abundance: NA
CDR3aa: CSVSPQETQYF
CDR3nt: TGCAGCGTGAGCCCCCAAGAGACCCAGTACTTC

j_gene: TRBJ2-7
v_gene: TRBV7-2
d_gene: NA
abundance: NA
CDR3aa: CASSLAIYYEQYF
CDR3nt: TGTGCCAGCAGCTTAGCTATTTACTACGAGCAGTACTTC

j_gene: TRBJ2-2
v_gene: TRBV3-1/TRBV3-2
d_gene: TRBD2
abundance: NA
CDR3aa: CASSRLAGGNHAGELFF
CDR3nt: TGTGCCAGCAGCCGACTAGCGGGAGGGAACCACGCCGGGGAGCTGTTTTTT

j_gene: TRBJ2-3
v_gene: TRBV5-1
d_gene: NA
abundance: once
CDR3aa: CASQFRSSTDTQYF
CDR3nt: TGCGCCAGCCAATTCCGGAGTAGTACAGATACGCAGTATTTT

j_gene: TRBJ2-1
v_gene: TRBV19
d_gene: TRBD2
abundance: NA
CDR3aa: CASSIIGVAGEIGSYNEQFF
CDR3nt: TGTGCCAGTAGTATCATCGGGGTAGCGGGAGAGATAGGGTCCTACAATGAGCAGTTCTTC

j_gene: TRBJ1-6
v_gene: TRBV15
d_gene: NA
abundance: NA
CDR3aa: CATSRGGRAGSPLHF
CDR3nt: TGTGCCACCAGCAGAGGAGGCAGAGCGGGTTCACCCCTCCACTTT

j_gene: TRBJ2-2
v_gene: TRBV5-6
d_gene: TRBD2
abundance: once
CDR3aa: CASSFRGLAGELFF
CDR3nt: TGTGCCAGCAGCTTCCGTGGACTAGCCGGGGAGCTGTTTTTT

j_gene: TRBJ1-1
v_gene: TRBV5-1
d_gene: NA
abundance: NA
CDR3aa: CASSLSGQNTEAFF
CDR3nt: TGCGCCAGCAGCTTGAGCGGCCAGAACACTGAAGCTTTCTTT

j_gene: TRBJ1-4
v_gene: TRBV7-8
d_gene: NA
abundance: NA
CDR3aa: CASSLVPERGAEKLFF
CDR3nt: TGTGCCAGCAGCTTAGTTCCCGAGCGGGGGGCTGAAAAACTGTTTTTT

j_gene: TRBJ1-5
v_gene: TRBV19
d_gene: NA
abundance: NA
CDR3aa: CASSMTGQPNQPQHF
CDR3nt: TGTGCCAGTAGTATGACCGGACAGCCCAATCAGCCCCAGCATTTT

j_gene: TRBJ2-7
v_gene: TRBV29-1
d_gene: NA
abundance: NA
CDR3aa: CSVEERLNREQYF
CDR3nt: TGCAGCGTTGAAGAGCGACTCAATCGGGAGCAGTACTTC

j_gene: TRBJ2-7
v_gene: TRBV30
d_gene: TRBD2
abundance: NA
CDR3aa: CAWNPSGSGRAEQYF
CDR3nt: TGTGCCTGGAACCCTTCGGGAAGCGGGAGGGCAGAGCAGTACTTC

j_gene: TRBJ2-3
v_gene: TRBV5-1
d_gene: TRBD1
abundance: NA
CDR3aa: CASSSGQLTDTQYF
CDR3nt: TGCGCCAGCAGCTCGGGACAGCTCACAGATACGCAGTATTTT

j_gene: TRBJ2-3
v_gene: TRBV6-5
d_gene: NA
abundance: NA
CDR3aa: CASRDKPDTQYF
CDR3nt: TGTGCCAGCAGAGACAAACCAGATACGCAGTATTTT

j_gene: TRBJ2-1
v_gene: TRBV9
d_gene: TRBD2
abundance: NA
CDR3aa: CASSAGLAGLEQFF
CDR3nt: TGTGCCAGCAGCGCTGGACTAGCGGGGCTTGAGCAGTTCTTC

j_gene: TRBJ1-5
v_gene: TRBV2
d_gene: NA
abundance: NA
CDR3aa: CASSERENSNQPQHF
CDR3nt: TGTGCCAGCAGTGAGAGGGAGAATAGCAATCAGCCCCAGCATTTT

j_gene: TRBJ2-5
v_gene: TRBV5-1
d_gene: TRBD1
abundance: NA
CDR3aa: CASSFLGTGGAETQYF
CDR3nt: TGCGCCAGCAGCTTCCTAGGGACAGGGGGAGCAGAGACCCAGTACTTC

j_gene: TRBJ2-1
v_gene: TRBV5-1
d_gene: NA
abundance: NA
CDR3aa: CASRLGGTYNEQFF
CDR3nt: TGCGCCAGTCGGTTGGGGGGAACCTACAATGAGCAGTTCTTC

j_gene: TRBJ2-7
v_gene: TRBV9
d_gene: TRBD1
abundance: NA
CDR3aa: CASSVGPPGTGKSYEQYF
CDR3nt: TGTGCCAGCAGCGTAGGTCCACCCGGGACAGGGAAAAGCTACGAGCAGTACTTC

j_gene: TRBJ2-1
v_gene: TRBV5-6
d_gene: TRBD1
abundance: NA
CDR3aa: CASSLTRGPRGVEQFF
CDR3nt: TGTGCCAGCAGCTTGACGAGGGGGCCCCGAGGCGTTGAGCAGTTCTTC

j_gene: TRBJ1-3
v_gene: TRBV6-1
d_gene: TRBD1
abundance: NA
CDR3aa: CASKPGQGPNTIYF
CDR3nt: TGTGCCAGCAAACCGGGACAGGGACCAAACACCATATATTTT

j_gene: TRBJ1-1
v_gene: TRBV25-1
d_gene: NA
abundance: NA
CDR3aa: CASSDKQGNTNTEAFF
CDR3nt: TGTGCCAGCAGTGACAAGCAGGGAAACACGAACACTGAAGCTTTCTTT

j_gene: TRBJ1-4
v_gene: TRBV7-9
d_gene: TRBD1
abundance: NA
CDR3aa: CASKASGIGGEKLFF
CDR3nt: TGTGCCAGCAAAGCTTCGGGGATAGGGGGCGAAAAACTGTTTTTT

j_gene: TRBJ2-7
v_gene: TRBV30
d_gene: TRBD1
abundance: few
CDR3aa: CAWSVWDRGTYEQYF
CDR3nt: TGTGCCTGGAGTGTTTGGGACAGGGGAACCTACGAGCAGTACTTC

j_gene: TRBJ2-7
v_gene: TRBV7-9
d_gene: TRBD2
abundance: NA
CDR3aa: CASRPAGGIAYEQYF
CDR3nt: TGTGCCAGCAGGCCTGCCGGGGGGATCGCCTACGAGCAGTACTTC

j_gene: TRBJ2-7
v_gene: TRBV18
d_gene: TRBD2
abundance: NA
CDR3aa: CASSPGLAGAPEQYF
CDR3nt: TGTGCCAGCTCACCCGGACTAGCGGGGGCCCCCGAGCAGTACTTC

j_gene: TRBJ1-2
v_gene: TRBV2
d_gene: NA
abundance: NA
CDR3aa: CASTTTGGARGYTF
CDR3nt: TGTGCCAGCACCACAACCGGGGGGGCGCGTGGCTACACCTTC

j_gene: TRBJ2-2
v_gene: TRBV5-1
d_gene: NA
abundance: once
CDR3aa: CASSRLKGEAGTGELFF
CDR3nt: TGCGCCAGCAGCCGGCTAAAAGGAGAGGCGGGCACCGGGGAGCTGTTTTTT

j_gene: TRBJ2-3
v_gene: TRBV5-4
d_gene: NA
abundance: NA
CDR3aa: CASSPAGGGIRSDTQYF
CDR3nt: TGTGCCAGCAGCCCCGCCGGAGGCGGGATTCGCTCAGATACGCAGTATTTT

j_gene: TRBJ2-7
v_gene: TRBV18
d_gene: TRBD1
abundance: NA
CDR3aa: CASSPSTGGTYEQYF
CDR3nt: TGTGCCAGCTCACCGTCGACAGGGGGAACCTACGAGCAGTACTTC